The TCR beta chain under discussion was sequenced for a study of cytomegalovirus exposure and HLA in healthy donors. Study-level points and caveats: Later analysis demonstrated an association between a missense DCLRE1C variant and TCR beta V- and J-gene trimming. TRBV6-2, TRBV6-3 and other indistinguishable V segments were excluded. Among the CMV-associated chains, a few were confirmed in vitro as specific for CMV antigens. In a later analysis, DRB1 alleles had the most associated TCRs; HLA-C alleles the fewest.

About this clone itself: Its antigen is unknown.

The CDR3 contains 14 residues. Trimming pared 0 bases from V and 2 bases from J, leaving 9 bases between. Germline V gene sequence: CDR1 GTSNPN, CDR2 SVGIG (reference sequence). The PCR was carried out with 60 Vbeta primers and 13 Jbeta primers. TCRdb keeps only in-frame clones here, not all; method: immunoSEQ multiplex PCR. The table records a few hundred thousand clones, over 70% of them present only once. This clonotype was sampled from a girl under 10 years old in good health and CMV-seronegative. This rearrangement joins TRBV30 to TRBJ2-3; D unclear. Source material: PBMCs. The CDR3 loop reads CAWSVSLLTDTQYF. In DNA, the CDR3 is TGTGCCTGGAGTGTAAGCCTCCTCACAGATACGCAGTATTTT.